This T cell receptor (beta chain) was observed in a study of human thymus T cells. The method was immunoSEQ multiplex PCR; TCRdb's version includes in-frame clones alone and lacks a portion of them. The table has more than 50,000 clones, about 94% seen once. After removal of 0 bases from V and 4 bases from J, the junction contained 4 bases not matched to a gene. Germline V gene sequence: CDR1 SGHRS, CDR2 YFSETQ. The CDR3 contains 15 residues. Specimen: blood. This sequence joins TRBV5-1 and TRBJ2-1, with TRBD2 matching 7 bases. The sequence was collected from a boy younger than two with a congenital heart defect but otherwise immunologically healthy. The CDR3 region is CASSLVGGRYNEQFF. The CDR3 DNA reads TGCGCCAGCAGCTTGGTGGGAGGGAGATACAATGAGCAGTTCTTC.